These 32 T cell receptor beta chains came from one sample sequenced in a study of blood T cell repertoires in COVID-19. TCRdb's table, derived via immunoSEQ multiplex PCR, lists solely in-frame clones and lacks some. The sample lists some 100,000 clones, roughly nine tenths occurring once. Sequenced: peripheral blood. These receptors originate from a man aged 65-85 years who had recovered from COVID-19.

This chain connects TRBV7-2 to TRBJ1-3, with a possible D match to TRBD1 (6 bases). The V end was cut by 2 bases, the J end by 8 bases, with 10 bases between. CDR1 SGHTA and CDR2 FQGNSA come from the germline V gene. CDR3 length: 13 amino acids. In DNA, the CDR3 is TGTGCCAGCAGCTTATACAGGGAAGACACCATATATTTT. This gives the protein CASSLYREDTIYF.

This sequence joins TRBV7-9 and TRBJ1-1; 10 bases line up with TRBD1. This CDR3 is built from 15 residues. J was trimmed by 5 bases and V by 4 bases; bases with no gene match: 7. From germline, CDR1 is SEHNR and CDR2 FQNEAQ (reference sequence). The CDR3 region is CASSSPDRGRTEAFF. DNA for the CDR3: TGTGCCAGCAGCTCACCCGACAGGGGGCGGACTGAAGCTTTCTTT.

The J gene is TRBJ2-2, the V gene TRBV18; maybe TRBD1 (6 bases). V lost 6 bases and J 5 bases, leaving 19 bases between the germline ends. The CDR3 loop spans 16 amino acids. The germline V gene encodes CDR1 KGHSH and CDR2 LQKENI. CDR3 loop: CASSRQALGSTGELFF. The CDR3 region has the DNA TGTGCCAGCTCGCGACAGGCTCTTGGGTCTACCGGGGAGCTGTTTTTT.

CDR3 loop: CAIGTGGSYNSPLHF. The CDR3 DNA sequence: TGTGCCATCGGAACAGGGGGCTCCTATAATTCACCCCTCCACTTT. The chain has TRBV10-3 and TRBJ1-6; 8 bases fit TRBD1. From germline, CDR1 is ENHRY and CDR2 SYGVKD. V shed 8 bases and J 0 bases; nucleotides not matched to a gene: 3. The CDR3 runs to 15 residues.

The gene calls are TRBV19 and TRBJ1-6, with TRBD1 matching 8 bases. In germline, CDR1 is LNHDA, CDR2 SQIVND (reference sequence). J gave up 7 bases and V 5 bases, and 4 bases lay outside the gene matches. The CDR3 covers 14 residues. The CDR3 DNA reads TGTGCCAGTAGTGTGACAGGGGCCAATTCACCCCTCCACTTT. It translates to CASSVTGANSPLHF.

The CDR3 spells CASSRGDGGYTF. CDR3 nucleotides: TGTGCCAGCAGCAGGGGAGACGGTGGCTACACCTTC. This chain uses TRBV2 with TRBJ1-2, with D possibly being TRBD1 (6 bases). V lost 6 bases, J lost 7 bases, and 12 bases lay in between. CDR3 length: 12 amino acids. Germline CDR1 is SNHLY and CDR2 is FYNNEI. The full variable domain, rest sourced from reference TRBV2 and TRBJ1-2, is EPEVTQTPSHQVTQMGQEVILRCVPISNHLYFYWYRQILGQKVEFLVSFYNNEISEKSEIFDDQFSVERPDGSNFTLKIRSTKLEDSAMYFCASSRGDGGYTFGSGTRLTVV.

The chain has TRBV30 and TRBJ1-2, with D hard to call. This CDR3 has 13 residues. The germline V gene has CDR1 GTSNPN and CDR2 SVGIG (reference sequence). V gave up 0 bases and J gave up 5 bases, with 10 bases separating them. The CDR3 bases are TGTGCCTGGAGTGTCGGGGATGAGTATGGCTACACCTTC. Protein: CAWSVGDEYGYTF. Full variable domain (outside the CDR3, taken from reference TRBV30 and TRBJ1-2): SQTIHQWPATLVQPVGSPLSLECTVEGTSNPNLYWYRQAAGRGLQLLFYSVGIGQISSEVPQNLSASRPQDRQFILSSKKLLLSDSGFYLCAWSVGDEYGYTFGSGTRLTVV.

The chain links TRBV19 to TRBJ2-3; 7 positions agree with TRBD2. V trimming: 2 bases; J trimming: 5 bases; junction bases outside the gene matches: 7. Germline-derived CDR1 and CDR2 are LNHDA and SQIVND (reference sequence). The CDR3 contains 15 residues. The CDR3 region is CASSIRDYSGDTQYF. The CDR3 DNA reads TGTGCCAGTAGTATACGGGACTACTCAGGAGATACGCAGTATTTT.

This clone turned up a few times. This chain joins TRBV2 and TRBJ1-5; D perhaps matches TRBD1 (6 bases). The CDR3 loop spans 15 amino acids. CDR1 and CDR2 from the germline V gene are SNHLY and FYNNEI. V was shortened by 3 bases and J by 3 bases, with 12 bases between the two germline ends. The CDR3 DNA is TGTGCCAGCAGTGAGGCAGGGGCCCTCAATCAGCCCCAGCATTTT. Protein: CASSEAGALNQPQHF.

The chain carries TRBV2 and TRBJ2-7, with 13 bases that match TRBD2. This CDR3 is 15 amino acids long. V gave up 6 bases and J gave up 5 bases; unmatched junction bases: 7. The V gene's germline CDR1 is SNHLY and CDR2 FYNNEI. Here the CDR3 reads CASSPGTSGINEQYF. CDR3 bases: TGTGCCAGCAGCCCAGGGACTAGCGGGATCAACGAGCAGTACTTC.

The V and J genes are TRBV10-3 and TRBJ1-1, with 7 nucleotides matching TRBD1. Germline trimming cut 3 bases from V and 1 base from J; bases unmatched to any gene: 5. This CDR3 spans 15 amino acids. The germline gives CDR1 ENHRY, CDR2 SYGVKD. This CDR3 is CAISDTQGRNTEAFF. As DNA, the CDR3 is TGTGCCATCAGTGATACACAGGGGAGGAACACTGAAGCTTTCTTT.

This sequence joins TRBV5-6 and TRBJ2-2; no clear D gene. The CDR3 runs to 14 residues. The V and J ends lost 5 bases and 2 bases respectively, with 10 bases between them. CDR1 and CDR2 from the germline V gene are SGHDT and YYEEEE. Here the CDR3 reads CASRPLPNTGELFF. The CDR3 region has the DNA TGTGCCAGCAGACCCCTACCTAACACCGGGGAGCTGTTTTTT.

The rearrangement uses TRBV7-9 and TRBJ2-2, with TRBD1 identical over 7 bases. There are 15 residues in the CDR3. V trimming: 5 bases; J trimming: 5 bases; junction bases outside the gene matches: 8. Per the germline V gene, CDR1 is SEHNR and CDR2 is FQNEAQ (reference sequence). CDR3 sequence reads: CASSNPTGRTGELFF. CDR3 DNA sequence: TGTGCCAGCAGCAACCCGACAGGGCGAACCGGGGAGCTGTTTTTT.

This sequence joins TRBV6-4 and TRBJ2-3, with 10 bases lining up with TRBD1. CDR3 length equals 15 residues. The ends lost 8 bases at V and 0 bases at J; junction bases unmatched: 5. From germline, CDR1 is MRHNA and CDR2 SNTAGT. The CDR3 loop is CASRRTGGSTDTQYF. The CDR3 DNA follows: TGTGCCAGCCGACGGACAGGGGGAAGCACAGATACGCAGTATTTT.

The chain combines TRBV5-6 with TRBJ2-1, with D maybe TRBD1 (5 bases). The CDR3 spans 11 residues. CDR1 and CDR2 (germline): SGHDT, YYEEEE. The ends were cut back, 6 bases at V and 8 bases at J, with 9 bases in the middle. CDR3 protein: CASNIGDEQFF. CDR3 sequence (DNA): TGTGCCAGCAACATAGGGGATGAGCAGTTCTTC.

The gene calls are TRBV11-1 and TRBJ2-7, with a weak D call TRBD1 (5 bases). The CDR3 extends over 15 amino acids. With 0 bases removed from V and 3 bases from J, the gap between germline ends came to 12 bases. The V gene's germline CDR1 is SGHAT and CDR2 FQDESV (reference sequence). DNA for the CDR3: TGTGCCAGCAGCTTAGCGCAGGGTCTTTTCTACGAGCAGTACTTC. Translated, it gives CASSLAQGLFYEQYF.

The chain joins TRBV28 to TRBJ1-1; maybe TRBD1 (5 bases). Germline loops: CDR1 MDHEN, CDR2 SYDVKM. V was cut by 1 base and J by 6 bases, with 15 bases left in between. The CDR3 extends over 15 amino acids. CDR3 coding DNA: TGTGCCAGCAGTTTATCCGGGGGATCCGTGGCTGAAGCTTTCTTT. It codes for CASSLSGGSVAEAFF.

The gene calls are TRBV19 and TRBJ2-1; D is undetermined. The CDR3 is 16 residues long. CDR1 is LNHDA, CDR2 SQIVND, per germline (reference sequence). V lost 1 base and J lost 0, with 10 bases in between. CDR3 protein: CASSIVRSSSYNEQFF. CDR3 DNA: TGTGCCAGTAGTATAGTTCGGTCAAGCTCCTACAATGAGCAGTTCTTC.

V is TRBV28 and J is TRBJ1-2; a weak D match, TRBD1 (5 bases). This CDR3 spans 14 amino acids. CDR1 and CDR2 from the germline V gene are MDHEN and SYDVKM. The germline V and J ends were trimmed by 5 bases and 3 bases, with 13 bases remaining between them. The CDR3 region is CASSPTGTHYGYTF. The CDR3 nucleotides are TGTGCCAGCAGTCCCACCGGGACTCACTATGGCTACACCTTC.

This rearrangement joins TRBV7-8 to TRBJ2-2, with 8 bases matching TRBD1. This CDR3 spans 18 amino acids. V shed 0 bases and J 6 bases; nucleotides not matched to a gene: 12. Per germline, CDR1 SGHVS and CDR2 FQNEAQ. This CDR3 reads CASSLAGIGQGLAGELFF. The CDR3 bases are TGTGCCAGCAGCTTAGCAGGGATTGGACAGGGTTTAGCCGGGGAGCTGTTTTTT.

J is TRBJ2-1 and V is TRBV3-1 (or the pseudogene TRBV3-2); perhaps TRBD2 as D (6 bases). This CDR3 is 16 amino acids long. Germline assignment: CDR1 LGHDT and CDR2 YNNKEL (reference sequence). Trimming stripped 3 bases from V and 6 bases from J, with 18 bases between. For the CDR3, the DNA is TGTGCCAGCAGCCATTCGGACTCCCACGGGGGCAATGAGCAGTTCTTC. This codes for CASSHSDSHGGNEQFF.

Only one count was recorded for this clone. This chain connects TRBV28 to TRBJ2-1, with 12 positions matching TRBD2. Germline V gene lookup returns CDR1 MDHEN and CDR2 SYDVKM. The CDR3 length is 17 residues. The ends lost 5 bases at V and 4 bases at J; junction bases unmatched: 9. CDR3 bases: TGTGCCAGCAGTACCCCCAGGACTAGCGGGGCATACAATGAGCAGTTCTTC. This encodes CASSTPRTSGAYNEQFF.

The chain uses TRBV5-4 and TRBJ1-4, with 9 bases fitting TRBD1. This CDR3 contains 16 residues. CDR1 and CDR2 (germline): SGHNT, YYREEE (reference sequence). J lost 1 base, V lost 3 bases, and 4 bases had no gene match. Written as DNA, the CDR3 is TGTGCCAGCAGCTACCGACAGGGGGGAACTAATGAAAAACTGTTTTTT. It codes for CASSYRQGGTNEKLFF. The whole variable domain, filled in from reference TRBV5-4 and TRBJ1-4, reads ETGVTQSPTHLIKTRGQQVTLRCSSQSGHNTVSWYQQALGQGPQFIFQYYREEENGRGNFPPRFSGLQFPNYSSELNVNALELDDSALYLCASSYRQGGTNEKLFFGSGTQLSVL.

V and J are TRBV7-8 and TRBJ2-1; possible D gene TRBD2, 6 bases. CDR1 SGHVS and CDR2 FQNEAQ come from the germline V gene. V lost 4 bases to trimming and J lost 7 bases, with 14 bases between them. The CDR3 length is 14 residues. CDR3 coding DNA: TGTGCCAGCAGCTATGGAGGGGCACGGAATGAGCAGTTCTTC. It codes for CASSYGGARNEQFF. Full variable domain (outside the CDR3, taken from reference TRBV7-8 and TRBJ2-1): GAGVSQSPRYKVAKRGQDVALRCDPISGHVSLFWYQQALGQGPEFLTYFQNEAQLDKSGLPSDRFFAERPEGSVSTLKIQRTQQEDSAVYLCASSYGGARNEQFFGPGTRLTVL.

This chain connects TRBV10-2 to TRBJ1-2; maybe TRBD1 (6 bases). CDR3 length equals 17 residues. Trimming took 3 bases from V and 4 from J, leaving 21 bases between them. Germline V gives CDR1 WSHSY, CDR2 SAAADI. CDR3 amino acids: CASSDVRGESEGYGYTF. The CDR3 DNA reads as TGCGCCAGCAGTGATGTCAGGGGAGAATCGGAAGGCTATGGCTACACCTTC.

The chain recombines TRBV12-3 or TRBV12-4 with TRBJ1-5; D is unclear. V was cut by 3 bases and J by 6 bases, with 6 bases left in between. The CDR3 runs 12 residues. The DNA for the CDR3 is TGTGCCAGCAGTTTTTCGTTTCAGCCCCAGCATTTT. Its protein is CASSFSFQPQHF.

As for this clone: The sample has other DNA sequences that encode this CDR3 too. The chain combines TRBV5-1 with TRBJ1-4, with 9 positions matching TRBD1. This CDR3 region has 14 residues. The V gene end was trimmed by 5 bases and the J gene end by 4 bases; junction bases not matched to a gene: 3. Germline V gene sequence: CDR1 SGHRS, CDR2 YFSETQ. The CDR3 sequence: CASSPGQGNEKLFF. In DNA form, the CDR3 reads TGCGCCAGCAGTCCGGGACAGGGTAATGAAAAACTGTTTTTT. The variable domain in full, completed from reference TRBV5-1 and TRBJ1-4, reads KAGVTQTPRYLIKTRGQQVTLSCSPISGHRSVSWYQQTPGQGLQFLFEYFSETQRNKGNFPGRFSGRQFSNSRSEMNVSTLELGDSALYLCASSPGQGNEKLFFGSGTQLSVL.

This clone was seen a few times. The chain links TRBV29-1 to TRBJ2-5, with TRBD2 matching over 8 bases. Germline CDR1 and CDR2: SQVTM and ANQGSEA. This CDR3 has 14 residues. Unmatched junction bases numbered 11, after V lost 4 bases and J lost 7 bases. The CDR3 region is CSVAKSGGAGTQYF. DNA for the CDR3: TGCAGCGTTGCCAAATCGGGGGGGGCCGGGACCCAGTACTTC.

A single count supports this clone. The CDR3 DNA sequence: TGTGCCAGTTACAGGGGATCCTACGAGCAGTACTTC. This codes for CASYRGSYEQYF. V usage is TRBV6-5 and J usage is TRBJ2-7, with 7 bases identical to TRBD1. The CDR3 runs to 12 residues. CDR1 and CDR2 from the germline V gene are MNHEY and SVGAGI. The ends lost 9 bases at V and 1 base at J; junction bases unmatched: 3.

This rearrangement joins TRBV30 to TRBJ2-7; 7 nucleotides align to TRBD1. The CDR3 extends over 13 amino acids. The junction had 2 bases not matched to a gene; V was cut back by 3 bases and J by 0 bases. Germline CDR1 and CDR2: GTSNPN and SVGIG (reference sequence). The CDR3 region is CAWSRDSSYEQYF. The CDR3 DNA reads TGTGCCTGGAGCCGGGACAGCTCCTACGAGCAGTACTTC.

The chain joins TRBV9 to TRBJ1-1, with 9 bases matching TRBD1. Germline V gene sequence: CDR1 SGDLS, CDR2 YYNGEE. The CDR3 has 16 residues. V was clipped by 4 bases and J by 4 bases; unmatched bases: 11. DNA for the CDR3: TGTGCCAGCAGCCCCGCGGGGACAGGGCTGAGCACTGAAGCTTTCTTT. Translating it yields CASSPAGTGLSTEAFF.

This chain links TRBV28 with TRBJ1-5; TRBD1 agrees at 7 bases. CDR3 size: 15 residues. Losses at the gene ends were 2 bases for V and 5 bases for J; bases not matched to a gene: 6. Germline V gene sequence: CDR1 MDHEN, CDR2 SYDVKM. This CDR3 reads CASSLKQGWHQPQHF. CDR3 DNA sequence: TGTGCCAGCAGTTTAAAACAGGGGTGGCATCAGCCCCAGCATTTT.